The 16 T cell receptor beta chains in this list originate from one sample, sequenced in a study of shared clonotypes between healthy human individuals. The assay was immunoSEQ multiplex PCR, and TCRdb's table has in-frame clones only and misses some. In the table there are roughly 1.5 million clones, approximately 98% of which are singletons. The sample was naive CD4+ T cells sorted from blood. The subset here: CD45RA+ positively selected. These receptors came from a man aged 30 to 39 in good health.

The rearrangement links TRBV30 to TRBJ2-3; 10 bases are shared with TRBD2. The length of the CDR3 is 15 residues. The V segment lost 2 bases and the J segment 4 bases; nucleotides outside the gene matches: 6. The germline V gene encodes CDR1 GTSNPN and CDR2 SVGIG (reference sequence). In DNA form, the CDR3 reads TGTGCCTGGAGTACCCTAGCGGGAGTGTCAGATACGCAGTATTTT. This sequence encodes CAWSTLAGVSDTQYF.

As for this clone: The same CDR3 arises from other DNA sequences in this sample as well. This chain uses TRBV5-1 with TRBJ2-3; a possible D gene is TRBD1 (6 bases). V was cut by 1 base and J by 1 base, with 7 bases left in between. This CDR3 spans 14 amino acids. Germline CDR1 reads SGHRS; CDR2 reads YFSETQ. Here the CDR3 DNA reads TGCGCCAGCAGCTTGCCAGGGGGCACAGATACGCAGTATTTT. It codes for CASSLPGGTDTQYF.

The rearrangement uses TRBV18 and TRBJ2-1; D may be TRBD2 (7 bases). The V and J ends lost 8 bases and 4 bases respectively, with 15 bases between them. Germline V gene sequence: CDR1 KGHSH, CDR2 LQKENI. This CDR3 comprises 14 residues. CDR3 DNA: TGTGCCAGCCGGGGGCTAGCGGCTTACAATGAGCAGTTCTTC. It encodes CASRGLAAYNEQFF.

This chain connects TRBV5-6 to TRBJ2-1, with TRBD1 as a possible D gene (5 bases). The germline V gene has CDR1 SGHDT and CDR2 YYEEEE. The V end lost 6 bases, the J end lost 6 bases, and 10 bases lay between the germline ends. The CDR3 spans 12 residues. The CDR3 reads CASTDRRNEQFF. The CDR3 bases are TGTGCCAGCACCGACAGACGCAATGAGCAGTTCTTC.

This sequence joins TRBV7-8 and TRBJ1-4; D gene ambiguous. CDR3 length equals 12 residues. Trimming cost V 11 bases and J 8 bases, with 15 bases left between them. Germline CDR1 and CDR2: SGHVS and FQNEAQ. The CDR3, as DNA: TGTGCCGAGGGAGGACCGGGAGAAAAACTGTTTTTT. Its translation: CAEGGPGEKLFF.

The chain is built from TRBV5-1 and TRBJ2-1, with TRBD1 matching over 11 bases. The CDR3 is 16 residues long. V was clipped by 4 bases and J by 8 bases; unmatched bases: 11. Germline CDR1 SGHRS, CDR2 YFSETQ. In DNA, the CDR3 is TGCGCCAGCAGCGGACCGGGACAGGGGGTCACGGATGAGCAGTTCTTC. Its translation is CASSGPGQGVTDEQFF. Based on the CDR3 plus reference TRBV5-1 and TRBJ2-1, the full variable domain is KAGVTQTPRYLIKTRGQQVTLSCSPISGHRSVSWYQQTPGQGLQFLFEYFSETQRNKGNFPGRFSGRQFSNSRSEMNVSTLELGDSALYLCASSGPGQGVTDEQFFGPGTRLTVL.

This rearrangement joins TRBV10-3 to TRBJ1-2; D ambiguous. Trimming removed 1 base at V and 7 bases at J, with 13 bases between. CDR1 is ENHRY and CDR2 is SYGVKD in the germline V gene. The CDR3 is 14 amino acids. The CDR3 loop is CAISEYGSVGGYTF. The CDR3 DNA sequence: TGTGCCATCAGTGAGTACGGGTCGGTCGGTGGCTACACCTTC.

The CDR3 region is CASSPTWASYEQYF. DNA of the CDR3: TGTGCCAGCAGCCCAACCTGGGCCTCCTACGAGCAGTACTTC. This chain uses TRBV28 with TRBJ2-7; no definite D call. The CDR3 runs 14 residues. Germline V gives CDR1 MDHEN, CDR2 SYDVKM. The V end was cut by 6 bases, the J end by 0 bases, with 12 bases between.

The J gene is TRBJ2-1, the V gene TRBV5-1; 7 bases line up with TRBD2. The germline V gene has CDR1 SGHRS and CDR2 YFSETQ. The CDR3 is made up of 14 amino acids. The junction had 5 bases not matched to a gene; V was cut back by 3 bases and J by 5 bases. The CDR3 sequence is CASSYQRDNNEQFF. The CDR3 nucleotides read TGCGCCAGCAGCTACCAGCGGGATAACAATGAGCAGTTCTTC.

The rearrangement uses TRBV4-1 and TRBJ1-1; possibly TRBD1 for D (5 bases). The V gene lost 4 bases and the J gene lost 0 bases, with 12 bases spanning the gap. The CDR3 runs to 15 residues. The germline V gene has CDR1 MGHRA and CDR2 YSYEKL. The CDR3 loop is CASSRYQGVNTEAFF. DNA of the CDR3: TGCGCCAGCAGCCGATACCAAGGGGTGAACACTGAAGCTTTCTTT.

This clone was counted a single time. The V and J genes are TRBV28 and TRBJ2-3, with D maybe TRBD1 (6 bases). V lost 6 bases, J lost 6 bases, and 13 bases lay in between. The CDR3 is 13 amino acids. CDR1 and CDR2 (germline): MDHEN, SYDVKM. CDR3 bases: TGTGCCAGCAGATTGGACAGACCTGATACGCAGTATTTT. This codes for CASRLDRPDTQYF. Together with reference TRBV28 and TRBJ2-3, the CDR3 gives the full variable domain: DVKVTQSSRYLVKRTGEKVFLECVQDMDHENMFWYRQDPGLGLRLIYFSYDVKMKEKGDIPEGYSVSREKKERFSLILESASTNQTSMYLCASRLDRPDTQYFGPGTRLTVL.

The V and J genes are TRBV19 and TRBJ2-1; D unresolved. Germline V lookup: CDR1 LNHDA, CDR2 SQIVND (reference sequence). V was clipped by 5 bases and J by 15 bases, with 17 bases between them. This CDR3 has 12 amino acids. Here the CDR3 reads CASSPPDSRRFF. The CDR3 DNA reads TGTGCCAGTAGTCCCCCTGATAGCCGCCGGTTCTTC.

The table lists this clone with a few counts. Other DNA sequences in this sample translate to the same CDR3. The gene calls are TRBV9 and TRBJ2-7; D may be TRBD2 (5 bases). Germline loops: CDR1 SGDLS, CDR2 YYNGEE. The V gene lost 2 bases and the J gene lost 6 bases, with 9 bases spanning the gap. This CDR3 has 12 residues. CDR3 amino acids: CASSVGLGEQYF. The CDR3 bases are TGTGCCAGCAGCGTCGGACTTGGCGAGCAGTACTTC.

The CDR3 DNA follows: TGTGCCAGCAGCTTCTCTAGTGCCGCCGGGGAGCTGTTTTTT. This translates into CASSFSSAAGELFF. The J gene is TRBJ2-2, the V gene TRBV7-2; D is ambiguous. V shed 3 bases and J shed 6 bases, with 11 bases lying between them. The CDR3 totals 14 residues. CDR1 and CDR2 (germline): SGHTA, FQGNSA.

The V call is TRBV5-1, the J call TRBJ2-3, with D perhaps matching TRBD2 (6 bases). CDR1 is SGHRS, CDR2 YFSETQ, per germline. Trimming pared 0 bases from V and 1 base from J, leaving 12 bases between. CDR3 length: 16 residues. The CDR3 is CASSLGAGGGTDTQYF. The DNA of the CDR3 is TGCGCCAGCAGCTTGGGGGCAGGAGGGGGCACAGATACGCAGTATTTT.

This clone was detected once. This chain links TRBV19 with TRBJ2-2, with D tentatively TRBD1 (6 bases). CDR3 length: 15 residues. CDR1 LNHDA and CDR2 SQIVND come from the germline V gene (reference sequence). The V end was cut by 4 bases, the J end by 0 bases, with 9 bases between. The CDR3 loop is CASSRQAPNTGELFF. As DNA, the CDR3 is TGTGCCAGTAGTAGACAGGCTCCGAACACCGGGGAGCTGTTTTTT.